A selection of T cell receptor beta chains follows, all from one sample in a study of human T cells and chemical hapten exposure. In TCRdb, the RACE reads were re-called with MiXCR into one record per CDR3 protein. Of 180,000 or so distinct CDR3 sequences listed, under 30% were seen once; the top ten hold about 2.5%. This specimen consisted of whole blood, obtained in connection with sensitization to the hapten diphenylcyclopropenone (DPC). The source of these receptors is a woman between 40 and 50 years old with alopecia areata. Some clones in this sample may be carry-over from other donors' samples. Each CDR3 is given with its conserved first and last residue. D genes are given only for firm matches. The listing skips clone size in some rows; elsewhere it reads once, few, many or a size class.

j_call d_call v_call clone_size cdr3_aa cdr3_nt
TRBJ2-4 . TRBV7-8 many CASSLSWGGNIQYF TGTGCCAGCAGCCTTAGCTGGGGCGGAAACATTCAGTACTTC
TRBJ1-3 . TRBV4-1 once CASSQLDRSSGNTIYF TGCGCCAGCAGCCAACTGGACCGGAGCTCTGGAAACACCATATATTTT
TRBJ2-2 TRBD1 TRBV24-1 few CATSDSRTGRTGELFF TGTGCCACCAGTGATTCGCGGACAGGGCGTACCGGGGAGCTGTTTTTT
TRBJ2-1 . TRBV29-1 . CSVEESQGNEQFF TGCAGCGTTGAAGAGTCCCAGGGGAATGAGCAGTTCTTC
TRBJ2-1 . TRBV28 many CASRGPGRHEQFF TGTGCCAGCAGGGGCCCCGGACGGCATGAGCAGTTCTTC
TRBJ2-7 TRBD1 TRBV5-1 few CASSPDPGQLNEQYF TGCGCCAGCAGCCCGGACCCGGGACAGCTTAACGAGCAGTACTTC
TRBJ2-5 . TRBV29-1 few CSVEPADLTQYF TGCAGCGTTGAACCAGCGGACCTGACCCAGTACTTC
TRBJ2-3 TRBD2 TRBV7-2 few CASSLGAGLGVATQYF TGTGCCAGCAGCTTAGGAGCAGGACTAGGCGTCGCTACGCAGTATTTT
TRBJ2-5 TRBD2 TRBV20-1 . CTTPASGGPEETQYF TGCACCACTCCGGCGAGCGGGGGGCCAGAAGAGACCCAGTACTTC
TRBJ1-1 TRBD1 TRBV2 many CASSPDRVGTEAFF TGTGCCAGCAGTCCCGACAGGGTCGGCACTGAAGCTTTCTTT